The 10 T cell receptor beta chains below come from one sample, sequenced in a study of glioma-infiltrating T cells after dendritic cell vaccination. Stated time point: after dendritic cell vaccination, including at tumor progression/relapse. The method was immunoSEQ multiplex PCR; TCRdb's version includes in-frame clones alone and lacks a portion of them. Here the sample spans roughly 100,000 clones, around 87% being singletons. The input for sequencing was blood, taken after dendritic cell vaccination. These TCRs come from a human donor with glioblastoma.

The chain joins TRBV5-1 to TRBJ1-1, with D maybe TRBD1 (5 bases). Germline V lookup: CDR1 SGHRS, CDR2 YFSETQ. The ends were cut back, 4 bases at V and 4 bases at J, with 14 bases in the middle. This CDR3 is 14 amino acids long. In DNA form, the CDR3 reads TGCGCCAGCAGCACGTTGACAAGGGGCACTGAAGCTTTCTTT. Translation gives CASSTLTRGTEAFF.

The rearrangement links TRBV5-1 to TRBJ1-2; unclear D gene. V was shortened by 4 bases and J by 4 bases, with 14 bases between the two germline ends. The CDR3 consists of 14 residues. Germline V gives CDR1 SGHRS, CDR2 YFSETQ. CDR3 nucleotides: TGCGCCAGCAGCCCGGCGGAGGGTGGCTATGGCTACACCTTC. As protein: CASSPAEGGYGYTF.

The chain couples TRBV10-1 to TRBJ2-1, with 10 bases fitting TRBD2. Unmatched junction bases numbered 6, after V lost 6 bases and J lost 4 bases. The germline V gene encodes CDR1 WNHNN and CDR2 SYGVQD (reference sequence). The CDR3 has 15 amino acids. The CDR3 DNA reads TGCGCCAGCAGCGATACTAGCGGGGAATACAATGAGCAGTTCTTC. Translating gives CASSDTSGEYNEQFF.

The chain joins TRBV27 to TRBJ2-3; a possible D gene is TRBD1 (6 bases). Germline V gene lookup returns CDR1 MNHEY and CDR2 SMNVEV (reference sequence). The V gene lost 6 bases and the J gene lost 4 bases, with 14 bases spanning the gap. There are 14 residues in the CDR3. This chain's CDR3 is CASSLQGLSDTQYF. In DNA, the CDR3 is TGTGCCAGCAGCCTGCAGGGGCTTTCAGATACGCAGTATTTT.

This rearrangement joins TRBV2 to TRBJ2-4; maybe TRBD1 (5 bases). The CDR3 is made up of 15 amino acids. Per the germline V gene, CDR1 is SNHLY and CDR2 is FYNNEI. Between the trimmed V and J ends, which lost 8 bases and 1 base, there was a span of 15 bases. This chain's CDR3 is CASQPTDSAKNIQYF. In DNA form, the CDR3 reads TGTGCCAGCCAGCCTACCGACAGCGCCAAAAACATTCAGTACTTC.

V is TRBV5-1 and J is TRBJ2-7; maybe TRBD1 (6 bases). V was pared by 3 bases and J by 5 bases, with 18 bases between. CDR3 size: 15 residues. Germline CDR1 SGHRS, CDR2 YFSETQ. CDR3 nucleotide sequence: TGCGCCAGCAGCTGGCACCAGGGGAGTACTAACGAGCAGTACTTC. This codes for CASSWHQGSTNEQYF.

The table lists this clone with a count of one. The rearrangement uses TRBV5-6 and TRBJ2-7, with TRBD2 matching 8 bases. V shed 3 bases and J 4 bases; nucleotides not matched to a gene: 6. Germline assignment: CDR1 SGHDT and CDR2 YYEEEE. The CDR3 totals 14 residues. The CDR3 nucleotides are TGTGCCAGCAGCTCACTAGCGGAAGAATACGAGCAGTACTTC. It is translated as CASSSLAEEYEQYF.

The V and J genes are TRBV6-5 and TRBJ2-7, with 11 bases lining up with TRBD2. Per the germline V gene, CDR1 is MNHEY and CDR2 is SVGAGI. This CDR3 region has 14 residues. After removal of 6 bases from V and 6 bases from J, the junction contained 7 bases not matched to a gene. The CDR3 nucleotides read TGTGCCAGCAGGACGACTAGCGGGATCGGCGAGCAGTACTTC. It is translated as CASRTTSGIGEQYF.

This chain joins TRBV7-6 and TRBJ2-1, with D possibly matching TRBD1 (5 bases). Germline V gene data show CDR1 as SGHVS and CDR2 as FNYEAQ. V was cut by 1 base and J by 10 bases, with 14 bases left in between. The CDR3 is 14 residues long. DNA of the CDR3: TGTGCCAGCAGCTTAGGGGCAAAACCAGGGGAGCAGTTCTTC. Translation gives CASSLGAKPGEQFF.

This chain joins TRBV4-2 and TRBJ1-5, with D tentatively TRBD1 (6 bases). Trimming took off 0 bases at V and 7 bases at J, with 13 bases between the two ends. Germline CDR1 LGHNA, CDR2 YNFKEQ. This CDR3 spans 15 amino acids. The CDR3 DNA sequence: TGTGCCAGCAGCCAAGATGGCGGGGGCGGGCAGCCCCAGCATTTT. Translating it yields CASSQDGGGGQPQHF.